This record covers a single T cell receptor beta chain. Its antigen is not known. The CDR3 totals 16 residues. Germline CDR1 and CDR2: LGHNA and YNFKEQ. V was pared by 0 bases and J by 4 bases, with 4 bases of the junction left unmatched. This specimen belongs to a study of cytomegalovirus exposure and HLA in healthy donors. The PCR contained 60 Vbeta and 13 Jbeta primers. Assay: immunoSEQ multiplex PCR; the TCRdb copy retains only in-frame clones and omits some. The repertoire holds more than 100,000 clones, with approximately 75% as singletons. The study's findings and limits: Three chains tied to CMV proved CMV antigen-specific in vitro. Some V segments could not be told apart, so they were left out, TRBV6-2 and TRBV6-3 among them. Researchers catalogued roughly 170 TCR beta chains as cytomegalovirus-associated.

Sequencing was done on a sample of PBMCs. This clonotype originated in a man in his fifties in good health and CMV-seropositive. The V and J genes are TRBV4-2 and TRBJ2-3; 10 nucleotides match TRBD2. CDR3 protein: CASSQDPAGGPDTQYF. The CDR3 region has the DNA TGTGCCAGCAGCCAAGATCCAGCGGGGGGGCCAGATACGCAGTATTTT.